A single sample is the source of the 8 T cell receptor beta chains below, sequenced in a study of regulatory T cells in long-lasting Graves disease. Arm-PCR of CDR3 regions with iRepertoire HTBI primers generated TCR beta libraries. TCRdb independently ran MiXCR on the multiplex PCR reads; one entry per CDR3 protein. The table records 350,000 to 500,000 distinct CDR3 sequences, about 14% of them present only once. Time point denoted: newly diagnosed GD, antithyroid drugs for less than 3 months. With RNA extracted from PBMCs as input, the TCR library was made. The same sample was also used in a study of T cells in Graves' hyperthyroidism and ophthalmopathy.

The material was peripheral blood mononuclear cells (PBMCs), obtained at new diagnosis, from a patient treated with antithyroid drugs. The source is a woman aged 45-65 years with Graves disease.

This clonotype was seen repeatedly, ten times or more. The chain carries TRBV28 and TRBJ2-7, with D possibly being TRBD1 (6 bases). Germline lookup yields CDR1 MDHEN and CDR2 SYDVKM. The ends were cut back, 6 bases at V and 2 bases at J, with 14 bases in the middle. The CDR3 spans 14 residues. The CDR3 DNA reads TGTGCCAGCAGATCTTCGACAGGAACCTACGAGCAGTACTTC. It is translated as CASRSSTGTYEQYF. Full variable domain (rest looked up from reference TRBV28 and TRBJ2-7): DVKVTQSSRYLVKRTGEKVFLECVQDMDHENMFWYRQDPGLGLRLIYFSYDVKMKEKGDIPEGYSVSREKKERFSLILESASTNQTSMYLCASRSSTGTYEQYFGPGTRLTVT.

The chain joins TRBV12-3 or TRBV12-4 to TRBJ2-1, with 7 nucleotides matching TRBD2. The length of the CDR3 is 15 residues. V gave up 6 bases and J gave up 1 base; unmatched junction bases: 6. The CDR3 protein is CASSPWGGSYNEQFF. The DNA of the CDR3 is TGTGCCAGCAGCCCGTGGGGGGGATCCTACAATGAGCAGTTCTTC.

This clonotype has a count of ten or more. The chain carries TRBV6-5 and TRBJ1-1; D is possibly TRBD1 (5 bases). The CDR3 consists of 14 residues. The germline gives CDR1 MNHEY, CDR2 SVGAGI. The V gene lost 2 bases and the J gene lost 3 bases, with 10 bases spanning the gap. The chain's CDR3 is CASSYGGVDTEAFF. CDR3 in DNA: TGTGCCAGCAGTTACGGGGGGGTTGACACTGAAGCTTTCTTT.

In its sample, this clonotype was seen many times. The genes are TRBV30 and TRBJ1-1, with 7 bases lining up with TRBD1. Germline V CDR1 and CDR2: GTSNPN, SVGIG (reference sequence). This CDR3 is built from 13 residues. V trimming: 4 bases; J trimming: 5 bases; junction bases outside the gene matches: 7. The CDR3 is CAWKRQGGTEAFF. DNA for the CDR3: TGTGCCTGGAAACGACAGGGAGGGACTGAAGCTTTCTTT.

This clonotype was observed at least ten times. This chain connects TRBV13 to TRBJ1-4; D may be TRBD1 (5 bases). The CDR3 is 15 amino acids. Germline CDR1 reads PRHDT; CDR2 reads FYEKMQ (reference sequence). Trimming cost V 2 bases and J 3 bases, with 10 bases left between them. CDR3 in DNA: TGTGCCAGCAGCTTACGTGTAGGGGCTAATGAAAAACTGTTTTTT. Its translation: CASSLRVGANEKLFF.

This clonotype was observed a handful of times. The V gene is TRBV7-9, the J gene TRBJ2-2; D gene uncertain. Germline CDR1 reads SEHNR; CDR2 reads FQNEAQ (reference sequence). The CDR3 runs 14 residues. Trimming left V 2 bases short and J 6 bases short, with 10 bases between. The CDR3 DNA sequence: TGTGCCAGCAGCTTAACCGAGCACGCCGGGGAGCTGTTTTTT. This codes for CASSLTEHAGELFF.

This clonotype has at least ten counts. The CDR3 loop reads CASSLTSGKLDTQYF. The CDR3 DNA sequence: TGTGCCAGCAGCCTGACTAGCGGGAAGTTAGATACGCAGTATTTT. The V call is TRBV3-1, the J call TRBJ2-3, with 11 bases that match TRBD2. CDR3 length: 15 amino acids. Per the germline V gene, CDR1 is LGHDT and CDR2 is YNNKEL (reference sequence). V dropped 4 bases and J dropped 5; count of bases not matched to a gene: 5.

There are a few counts of this clonotype. The rearrangement joins TRBV6-1 to TRBJ2-1, with TRBD2 identical over 8 bases. This CDR3 is built from 14 residues. V lost 3 bases and J lost 13; bases outside the gene matches: 11. Germline loops: CDR1 MNHNS, CDR2 SASEGT. In DNA, the CDR3 is TGTGCCAGCAGTGACTTGGCGGGGGGTCGTTCTCAGTTCTTC. As protein: CASSDLAGGRSQFF.